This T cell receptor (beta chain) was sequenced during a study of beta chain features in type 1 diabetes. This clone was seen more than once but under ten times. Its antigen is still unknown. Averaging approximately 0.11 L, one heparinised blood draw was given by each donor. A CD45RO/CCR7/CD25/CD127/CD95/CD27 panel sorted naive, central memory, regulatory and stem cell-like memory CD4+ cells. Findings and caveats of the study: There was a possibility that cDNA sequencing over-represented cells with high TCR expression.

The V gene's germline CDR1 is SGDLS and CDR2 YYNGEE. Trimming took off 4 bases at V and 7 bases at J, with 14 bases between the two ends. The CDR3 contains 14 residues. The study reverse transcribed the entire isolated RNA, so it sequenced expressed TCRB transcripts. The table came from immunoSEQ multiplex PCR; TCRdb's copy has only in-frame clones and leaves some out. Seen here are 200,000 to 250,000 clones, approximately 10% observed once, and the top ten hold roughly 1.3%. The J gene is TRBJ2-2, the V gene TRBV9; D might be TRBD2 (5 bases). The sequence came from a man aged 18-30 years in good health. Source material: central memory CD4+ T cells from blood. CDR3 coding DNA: TGTGCCAGCAGCAAGCCGGGAAGCTACGGGGAGCTGTTTTTT. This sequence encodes CASSKPGSYGELFF.